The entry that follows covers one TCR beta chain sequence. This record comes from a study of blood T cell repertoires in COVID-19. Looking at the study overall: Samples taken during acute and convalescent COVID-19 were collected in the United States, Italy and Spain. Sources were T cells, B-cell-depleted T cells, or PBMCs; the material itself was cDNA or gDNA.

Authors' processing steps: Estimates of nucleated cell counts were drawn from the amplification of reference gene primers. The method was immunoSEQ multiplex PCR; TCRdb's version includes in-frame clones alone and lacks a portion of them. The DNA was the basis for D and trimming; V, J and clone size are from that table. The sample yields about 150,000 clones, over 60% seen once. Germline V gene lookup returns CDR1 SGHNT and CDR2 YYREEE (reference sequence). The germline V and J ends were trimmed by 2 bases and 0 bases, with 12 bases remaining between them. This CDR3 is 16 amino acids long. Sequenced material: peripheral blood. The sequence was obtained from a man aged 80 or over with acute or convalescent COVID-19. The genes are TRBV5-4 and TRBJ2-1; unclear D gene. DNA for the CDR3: TGTGCCAGCAGCTTTCAGGAAGGAAGCTCCTACAATGAGCAGTTCTTC. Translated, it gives CASSFQEGSSYNEQFF.